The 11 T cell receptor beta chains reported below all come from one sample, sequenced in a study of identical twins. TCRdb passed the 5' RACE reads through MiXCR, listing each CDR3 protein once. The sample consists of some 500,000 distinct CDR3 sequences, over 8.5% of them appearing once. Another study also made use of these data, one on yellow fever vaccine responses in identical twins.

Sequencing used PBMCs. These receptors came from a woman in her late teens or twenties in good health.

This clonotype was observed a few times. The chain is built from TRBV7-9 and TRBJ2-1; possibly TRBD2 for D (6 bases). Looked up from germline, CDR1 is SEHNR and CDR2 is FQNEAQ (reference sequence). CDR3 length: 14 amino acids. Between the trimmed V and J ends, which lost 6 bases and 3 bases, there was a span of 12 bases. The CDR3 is CASRGTGSYNEQFF. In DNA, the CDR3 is TGTGCCAGCAGGGGAACCGGGAGCTACAATGAGCAGTTCTTC. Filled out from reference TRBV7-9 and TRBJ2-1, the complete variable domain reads DTGVSQNPRHKITKRGQNVTFRCDPISEHNRLYWYRQTLGQGPEFLTYFQNEAQLEKSRLLSDRFSAERPKGSFSTLEIQRTEQGDSAMYLCASRGTGSYNEQFFGPGTRLTVL.

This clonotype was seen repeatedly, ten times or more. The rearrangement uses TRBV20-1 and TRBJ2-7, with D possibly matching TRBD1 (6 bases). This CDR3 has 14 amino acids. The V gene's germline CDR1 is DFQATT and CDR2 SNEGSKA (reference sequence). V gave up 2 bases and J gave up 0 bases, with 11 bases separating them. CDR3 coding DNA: TGCAGTGCTAGACCAAAGGGGGACTCCTACGAGCAGTACTTC. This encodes CSARPKGDSYEQYF.

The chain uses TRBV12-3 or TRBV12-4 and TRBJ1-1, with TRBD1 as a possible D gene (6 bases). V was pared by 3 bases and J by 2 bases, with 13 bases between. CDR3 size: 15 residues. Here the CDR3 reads CASSLGGTKNTEAFF. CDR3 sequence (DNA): TGTGCCAGCAGTTTGGGAGGGACAAAAAACACTGAAGCTTTCTTT.

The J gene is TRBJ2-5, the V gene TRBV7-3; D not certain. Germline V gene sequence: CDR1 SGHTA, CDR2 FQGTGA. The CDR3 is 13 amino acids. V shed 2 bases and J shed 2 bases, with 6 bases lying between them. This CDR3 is CASSLQSQETQYF. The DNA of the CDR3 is TGTGCCAGCAGCTTACAGTCGCAAGAGACCCAGTACTTC. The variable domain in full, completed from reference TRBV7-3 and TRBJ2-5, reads GAGVSQTPSNKVTEKGKYVELRCDPISGHTALYWYRQSLGQGPEFLIYFQGTGAADDSGLPNDRFFAVRPEGSVSTLKIQRTERGDSAVYLCASSLQSQETQYFGPGTRLLVL.

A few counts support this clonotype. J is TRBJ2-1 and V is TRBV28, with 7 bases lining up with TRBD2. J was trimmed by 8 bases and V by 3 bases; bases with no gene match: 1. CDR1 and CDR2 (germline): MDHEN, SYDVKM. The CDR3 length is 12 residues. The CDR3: CASSLREHEQFF. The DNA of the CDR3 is TGTGCCAGCAGTTTGCGGGAGCATGAGCAGTTCTTC. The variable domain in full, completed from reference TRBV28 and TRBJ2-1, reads DVKVTQSSRYLVKRTGEKVFLECVQDMDHENMFWYRQDPGLGLRLIYFSYDVKMKEKGDIPEGYSVSREKKERFSLILESASTNQTSMYLCASSLREHEQFFGPGTRLTVL.

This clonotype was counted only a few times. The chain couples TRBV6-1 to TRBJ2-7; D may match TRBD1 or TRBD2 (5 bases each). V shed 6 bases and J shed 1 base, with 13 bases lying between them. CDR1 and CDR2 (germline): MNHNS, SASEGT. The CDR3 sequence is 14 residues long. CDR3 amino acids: CASSRERGSYEQYF. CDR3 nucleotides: TGTGCCAGCAGCCGTGAGAGGGGTTCCTACGAGCAGTACTTC.

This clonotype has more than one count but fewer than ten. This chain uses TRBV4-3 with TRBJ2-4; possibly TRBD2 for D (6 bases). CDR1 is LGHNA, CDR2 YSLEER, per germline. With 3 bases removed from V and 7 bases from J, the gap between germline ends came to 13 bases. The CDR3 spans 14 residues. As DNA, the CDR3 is TGCGCCAGCAGCCAGTCGACTAGTACGAACATTCAGTACTTC. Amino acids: CASSQSTSTNIQYF.

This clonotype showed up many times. The CDR3 loop is CASTASWYSGNTIYF. The CDR3 nucleotides are TGTGCCAGCACCGCAAGCTGGTACTCTGGAAACACCATATATTTT. The V and J genes are TRBV4-2 and TRBJ1-3; D not certain. CDR3 length: 15 amino acids. V was pared by 7 bases and J by 0 bases, with 13 bases between. Looked up from germline, CDR1 is LGHNA and CDR2 is YNFKEQ.

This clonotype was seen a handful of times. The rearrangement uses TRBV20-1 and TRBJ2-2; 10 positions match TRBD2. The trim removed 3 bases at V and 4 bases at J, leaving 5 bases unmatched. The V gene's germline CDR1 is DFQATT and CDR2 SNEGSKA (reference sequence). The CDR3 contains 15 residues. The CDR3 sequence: CSARPGLATTGELFF. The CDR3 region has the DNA TGCAGTGCTAGGCCGGGACTAGCGACCACCGGGGAGCTGTTTTTT.

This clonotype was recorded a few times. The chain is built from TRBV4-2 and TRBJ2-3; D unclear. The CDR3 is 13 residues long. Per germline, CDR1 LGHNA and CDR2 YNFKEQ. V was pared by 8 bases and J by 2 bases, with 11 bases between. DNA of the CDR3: TGTGCCAGCGGCCTCTATCCCACAGATACGCAGTATTTT. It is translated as CASGLYPTDTQYF.

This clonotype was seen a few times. CDR3 sequence (DNA): TGTGCCAGCAGCTTAGGTTCGGGAGAGAGCTCCTACGAGCAGTACTTC. Translation: CASSLGSGESSYEQYF. V gene TRBV13 combines with J gene TRBJ2-7; a weak D match, TRBD2 (6 bases). Germline V CDR1 and CDR2: PRHDT, FYEKMQ (reference sequence). Deletions cut 0 bases from V and 0 bases from J, with 12 bases between. This CDR3 is 16 amino acids long.